This T cell receptor beta chain is from a study of lymphopenia after photon versus proton radiotherapy. TCRdb's table, derived via immunoSEQ multiplex PCR, lists solely in-frame clones and lacks some. Of more than 50,000 clones listed, more than 70% were seen once; the top ten hold less than 35%. Study results and limitations: Proton therapy kept repertoires fairly stable, unlike photons, which gained effector/memory cells.

Concerning this clone itself: What it binds is not known.

The sample was peripheral blood, taken from a patient treated with photon-based radiotherapy. This receptor was taken from a man aged 45-65 years with gastric cancer.

The CDR3 bases are TGCGCCAGCAGTCTTGGTAATTGGCGGGGAACCTACAATGAGCAGTTCTTC. It encodes CASSLGNWRGTYNEQFF. J is TRBJ2-1 and V is TRBV23-1; perhaps TRBD2 as D (6 bases). TRBV23-1 qualifies as an ORF whose function is uncertain. This CDR3 region has 17 residues. Trimming cost V 4 bases and J 2 bases, with 18 bases left between them.